These T cell receptor beta chains were read from a single sample in a study of patients and donors after allogeneic stem cell transplantation. TCRdb re-derived calls from the RT-PCR reads in MiXCR, one entry per CDR3 protein. The sample records roughly 880,000 distinct CDR3 sequences, roughly 18% being singletons. The sample taken for sequencing was blood, either unsorted or a sorted T cell fraction (not recorded which). Source of these receptors: a human donor who was either an allogeneic HSCT recipient or a stem cell or donor lymphocyte infusion donor (not recorded which). It is not recorded whose cells these are; they may come from a transplant donor. Both conserved end residues are part of each CDR3. Fields, in order: V gene, J gene, CDR3 length, clone size, D gene, CDR3 DNA, CDR3 protein. A D gene is named only where the DNA matches it firmly. Clone size, where shown, is once, few, many, or a class for clones that have expanded.

>TRBV20-1|TRBJ2-2|15|few|.
TGCAGTGCTAGAGAGCGGGGCCCTCAAACCGGGGAGCTGTTTTTT
CSARERGPQTGELFF
>TRBV6-1|TRBJ2-1|16|few|TRBD2
TGTGCCAGCAGTACACCAGCGGGAGAAATCTACAATGAGCAGTTCTTC
CASSTPAGEIYNEQFF
>TRBV29-1|TRBJ2-3|13|few|TRBD1
TGCAGCATGACAGGGGTCTCCACAGATACGCAGTATTTT
CSMTGVSTDTQYF
>TRBV5-1|TRBJ2-1|15|.|TRBD1
TGCGCCAGCAGCTTATCGGGACAGGGAGTGGGGGGTGAGTTCTTC
CASSLSGQGVGGEFF
>TRBV11-3|TRBJ2-3|15|.|.
TGTGCCAGCAGCGCCGGGACGGGAGCGGGAGATACGCAGTATTTT
CASSAGTGAGDTQYF
>TRBV3-1|TRBJ2-7|14|few|.
TGTGCCAGCAGCCAAGAGAGACTCTCCTACGAGCAGTACTTC
CASSQERLSYEQYF
>TRBV7-2|TRBJ2-2|12|few|.
TGTGCCAGCAGTCGAATTACCGGGGAGCTGTTTTTT
CASSRITGELFF
>TRBV12-3/TRBV12-4|TRBJ2-1|13|few|.
TGTGCCAGCAGTTTAGGGGGGGCAGCTGAGCAGTTCTTC
CASSLGGAAEQFF
>TRBV28|TRBJ2-5|15|.|TRBD1
TGTGCCAGCAGTTCCTCCCGAACAGGGGGAGAGACCCAGTACTTC
CASSSSRTGGETQYF
>TRBV25-1|TRBJ2-3|16|.|.
TGTGCCAGCAGTGAAACTGGCCGCGGCGGGTGGGATACGCAGTATTTT
CASSETGRGGWDTQYF
>TRBV2|TRBJ2-7|11|.|TRBD1
TGTGCCAGTCGCGTGACAGGGAAGCAGTACTTC
CASRVTGKQYF
>TRBV7-9|TRBJ1-2|14|few|TRBD1
TGTGCCAGCAGCTCAGACAGGGAAAACTATGGCTACACCTTC
CASSSDRENYGYTF
>TRBV20-1|TRBJ1-1|15|.|TRBD1
TGCAGTGCACGAAAAGGAGGACAGGTGCCCACTGAAGCTTTCTTT
CSARKGGQVPTEAFF
>TRBV7-7|TRBJ2-2|16|few|TRBD2
TGTGCTAGCAGCGGGAGTATGGCGCCGTTATCCGGGGAGCTGTTTTTT
CASSGSMAPLSGELFF
>TRBV12-3/TRBV12-4|TRBJ2-1|14|few|.
TGTGCCAGCACCCTTGACAGACCCTACAATGAGCAGTTCTTC
CASTLDRPYNEQFF
>TRBV25-1|TRBJ2-7|15|.|TRBD1
TGTGCCAGCAGTGCCACCGGGACAGGGAACTACGAGCAGTACTTC
CASSATGTGNYEQYF
>TRBV7-9|TRBJ2-1|16|many|TRBD2
TGTGCCAGCAGCCCAAGCGGGGCCTTCTCCTACAATGAGCAGTTCTTC
CASSPSGAFSYNEQFF
>TRBV7-3|TRBJ2-7|13|few|.
TGTGCCAGCAGCTTAAGGGATACCTACGAGCAGTACTTC
CASSLRDTYEQYF
>TRBV12-5|TRBJ2-7|16|.|TRBD1
TGTGCTAGTGGTTTGGCCACAGGGGCCGGAACCAGGGAGCAGTACTTC
CASGLATGAGTREQYF
>TRBV11-3|TRBJ2-3|15|.|TRBD2
TGTGCCAGCAGCTTAGGCGGGACTACCACAGATACGCAGTATTTT
CASSLGGTTTDTQYF
>TRBV7-2|TRBJ2-1|13|.|TRBD2
TGTGCCAGCAGGCTAGCGGGTTTAAATGAGCAGTTCTTC
CASRLAGLNEQFF
>TRBV5-1|TRBJ1-3|15|many|.
TGCGCCAGCAGCGCCGAGGGAAACTCTGGAAACACCATATATTTT
CASSAEGNSGNTIYF
>TRBV11-3|TRBJ2-7|15|few|.
TGTGCCAGCAGCTCACGGGACCGCCTTTTCTACGAGCAGTACTTC
CASSSRDRLFYEQYF
>TRBV21-1|TRBJ2-7|13|.|.
TGTGCCAGCAGCAAATGGAAGGGCTACGAGCAGTACTTC
CASSKWKGYEQYF
>TRBV15|TRBJ2-2|15|many|.
TGTGCCACCAGCAGAGCCGGAACAGGCACCGGGGAGCTGTTTTTT
CATSRAGTGTGELFF
>TRBV11-3|TRBJ2-1|14|few|TRBD2
TGTGCCAGTAAACTAGCGGGACAATACAATGAGCAGTTCTTC
CASKLAGQYNEQFF
>TRBV20-1|TRBJ2-1|14|.|.
TGCAGTGCTAGAGATGTGGGGGAGATCGTTGAGCAGTTCTTC
CSARDVGEIVEQFF
>TRBV5-1|TRBJ2-5|14|.|TRBD2
TGCGCCAGCAGCTTAGCGGGGAAGGGAGAGACCCAGTACTTC
CASSLAGKGETQYF
>TRBV15|TRBJ2-1|15|few|.
TGTGCCACCAGCTCCCAGGGGCGGGAGAGGGATGAGCAGTTCTTC
CATSSQGRERDEQFF
>TRBV12-3/TRBV12-4|TRBJ2-7|14|.|TRBD1
TGTGCCAGCAGAGCTCCCCGGACAGGGGACGAGCAGTACTTC
CASRAPRTGDEQYF
>TRBV21-1|TRBJ2-2|12|few|.
TGTGCCAGGGACCTGAACACCGGGGAGCTGTTTTTT
CARDLNTGELFF
>TRBV19|TRBJ1-1|15|.|.
TGTGCCAGTAGTATAGGGTGGGGGCTGACCAGTGAAGCTTTCTTT
CASSIGWGLTSEAFF
>TRBV9|TRBJ2-3|15|few|.
TGTGCCAGCAGCGTGATACAGGGTAGCACAGATACGCAGTATTTT
CASSVIQGSTDTQYF
>TRBV9|TRBJ2-7|17|.|TRBD1
TGTGCCAGCAGCGGAGGGGGGACAGGTGTCCCCCCCTACGAGCAGTACTTC
CASSGGGTGVPPYEQYF
>TRBV10-3|TRBJ1-2|13|.|.
TGTGCCATCAGCCAGGAGGGGGTCGGTGGCTACACCTTC
CAISQEGVGGYTF
>TRBV29-1|TRBJ1-1|12|many|TRBD1
TGCAGCGTCAGGACAGGTCGGACTGAAGCTTTCTTT
CSVRTGRTEAFF
>TRBV25-1|TRBJ2-7|16|.|.
TGTGCCAGCAGTGACGGCTGGGCGCCCACTACCTACGAGCAGTACTTC
CASSDGWAPTTYEQYF
>TRBV29-1|TRBJ2-7|15|.|.
TGCAGCGTTGAAGATACCCGGGAAGGCGCCTACGAGCAGTACTTC
CSVEDTREGAYEQYF
>TRBV24-1|TRBJ2-1|14|.|TRBD2
TGTGCCACCAGTGCCGGACTAGCGGGAGTTGAGCAGTTCTTC
CATSAGLAGVEQFF
>TRBV7-2|TRBJ2-3|13|.|.
TGTGCCAGCAGCCCCATCAAGGGAGATACGCAGTATTTT
CASSPIKGDTQYF
>TRBV4-3|TRBJ2-7|17|.|TRBD1
TGCGCCAGCAGCCAACTGCCCCACGGGACAGACCTCTACGAGCAGTACTTC
CASSQLPHGTDLYEQYF
>TRBV5-6|TRBJ2-3|18|few|TRBD2
TGTGCCAGCAGCTCGTGGACTAGCGGGAAGGGAAGCACAGATACGCAGTATTTT
CASSSWTSGKGSTDTQYF